The 31 T cell receptor beta chains in this list originate from one sample, sequenced in a study of blood T cells in healthy people across ages (dated by TCRdb to the mid-2010s). Library method: 5' RACE. The sequencer listed for this sample is Illumina HiSeq 2500. A second PCR of roughly 7 to 11 cycles was performed with a sample-barcoded 5' primer and a J-beta primer mix. The raw public data were reprocessed by TCRdb itself: fastp quality trimming at Q25, MiXCR clonotype calling, in-frame beta chains only. Rows merge per CDR3 protein into single entries with the most common DNA and genes. Here the sample has around 1,600,000 distinct CDR3 sequences; roughly two fifths occur a single time. The top ten clonotypes cover under 5% of the sample. Sequencing was performed on blood. These receptors originate from a woman between 18 and 30 years old in good health.

The J gene is TRBJ2-3, the V gene TRBV12-3 or TRBV12-4, with 9 bases lining up with TRBD1. CDR3 length equals 17 residues. Unmatched junction bases numbered 14, after V lost 6 bases and J lost 4 bases. This CDR3 is CASRDLGDREDADTQYF. CDR3 sequence (DNA): TGTGCCAGCAGGGACTTGGGGGACAGGGAGGATGCAGATACGCAGTATTTT.

This chain connects TRBV4-2 to TRBJ1-5; 12 positions match TRBD1. From germline, CDR1 is LGHNA and CDR2 YNFKEQ. V lost 3 bases and J lost 5; bases outside the gene matches: 2. The CDR3 contains 15 residues. The CDR3: CASSQGDRGHQPQHF. CDR3 nucleotides: TGTGCCAGCAGCCAGGGGGACAGGGGGCATCAGCCCCAGCATTTT.

The chain combines TRBV12-3 or TRBV12-4 with TRBJ2-5; D gene ambiguous. CDR3 size: 12 residues. The V end was cut by 2 bases, the J end by 6 bases, with 7 bases between. CDR3 loop: CASSLYAKTQYF. The DNA of the CDR3 is TGTGCCAGCAGTTTATACGCAAAGACCCAGTACTTC.

Only a few counts were recorded for this clonotype. This chain connects TRBV7-9 to TRBJ1-1; D uncertain. The germline gives CDR1 SEHNR, CDR2 FQNEAQ (reference sequence). The CDR3 consists of 12 residues. V lost 5 bases and J lost 8, with 12 bases in between. The chain's CDR3 is CASSPDTLEAFF. CDR3 nucleotides: TGTGCCAGCAGCCCTGACACCTTAGAAGCTTTCTTT.

V is TRBV9 and J is TRBJ1-1, with a possible D match to TRBD1 (6 bases). The CDR3 is made up of 16 amino acids. Germline V CDR1 and CDR2: SGDLS, YYNGEE. Trimming left V 4 bases short and J 7 bases short, with 23 bases between. The CDR3 nucleotides read TGTGCCAGCAGCCGAGGGGGAGGAGGGTATAGTAGTGAAGCTTTCTTT. Translated, it gives CASSRGGGGYSSEAFF. The whole variable domain, filled in from reference TRBV9 and TRBJ1-1, reads DSGVTQTPKHLITATGQRVTLRCSPRSGDLSVYWYQQSLDQGLQFLIQYYNGEERAKGNILERFSAQQFPDLHSELNLSSLELGDSALYFCASSRGGGGYSSEAFFGQGTRLTVV.

CDR3 amino acids: CSVGTGGNYGYTF. For the CDR3, the DNA is TGCAGCGTTGGAACAGGGGGGAACTATGGCTACACCTTC. The gene calls are TRBV29-1 and TRBJ1-2; 8 bases fit TRBD1. Germline CDR1 reads SQVTM; CDR2 reads ANQGSEA. CDR3 length: 13 residues. V was pared by 4 bases and J by 2 bases, with 3 bases of the junction left unmatched.

The V gene is TRBV4-3, the J gene TRBJ1-5; D may be TRBD1 (5 bases). The CDR3 covers 15 residues. Per germline, CDR1 LGHNA and CDR2 YSLEER. V was pared by 0 bases and J by 3 bases, with 9 bases between. The CDR3 bases are TGCGCCAGCAGCCAAGAAGACAGTATCAATCAGCCCCAGCATTTT. Its protein is CASSQEDSINQPQHF.

This clonotype was counted at least ten times. The chain uses TRBV5-1 and TRBJ2-7; 7 bases are shared with TRBD1. Germline V gene data show CDR1 as SGHRS and CDR2 as YFSETQ. The V and J ends lost 4 bases and 0 bases, in that order; junction bases with no gene match: 7. CDR3 length: 15 residues. The CDR3 nucleotides read TGCGCCAGCAGCCCGAACCGGGACAGCTCCTACGAGCAGTACTTC. It yields the protein CASSPNRDSSYEQYF.

As regards this clonotype: This could be a read error, since a much larger clone is one nucleotide away. The V and J genes are TRBV11-2 and TRBJ2-1; TRBD1 agrees at 7 bases. Trimming took 1 base from V and 13 from J; bases not matched to a gene: 13. This CDR3 comprises 15 residues. Looked up from germline, CDR1 is SGHAT and CDR2 is FQNNGV. In DNA form, the CDR3 reads TGTGCCAGCAGCTTAGGCAAGACAGGGTACGAGACCCAGTTCTTC. This sequence encodes CASSLGKTGYETQFF.

This clonotype has more than one count but fewer than ten. This chain connects TRBV7-9 to TRBJ2-7, with a possible D match to TRBD1 (6 bases). CDR1 is SEHNR and CDR2 is FQNEAQ in the germline V gene (reference sequence). The V end lost 1 base, the J end lost 2 bases, and 12 bases lay between the germline ends. The CDR3 consists of 15 residues. The CDR3 DNA follows: TGTGCCAGCAGCTTAGAGGCAGGGGTAACCTACGAGCAGTACTTC. Translation gives CASSLEAGVTYEQYF.

This chain connects TRBV14 to TRBJ1-6; unclear D gene. Germline values: CDR1 SGHDN, CDR2 FVKESK. The V gene lost 0 bases and the J gene lost 8 bases, with 11 bases spanning the gap. The length of the CDR3 is 15 residues. The CDR3 loop reads CASSQDLPEYSPLHF. The CDR3 DNA is TGTGCCAGCAGCCAAGATCTCCCGGAGTATTCACCCCTCCACTTT.

This clonotype was seen ten or more times. The chain uses TRBV5-6 and TRBJ2-5; D call uncertain. The germline V and J ends were trimmed by 3 bases and 5 bases, with 11 bases remaining between them. The germline V gene encodes CDR1 SGHDT and CDR2 YYEEEE. This CDR3 comprises 13 residues. This chain's CDR3 is CASSSTVQETQYF. The CDR3 bases are TGTGCCAGCAGCTCTACAGTTCAGGAGACCCAGTACTTC.

The V gene is TRBV18, the J gene TRBJ1-1; D gene unclear. The V and J ends lost 4 bases and 8 bases respectively, with 11 bases between them. The CDR3 consists of 12 residues. The germline V gene has CDR1 KGHSH and CDR2 LQKENI. The CDR3 sequence is CASSRAAEEAFF. For the CDR3, the DNA is TGTGCCAGCTCACGGGCTGCGGAGGAAGCTTTCTTT.

V usage is TRBV30 and J usage is TRBJ1-5, with 7 bases fitting TRBD1. The trim removed 2 bases at V and 6 bases at J, leaving 10 bases unmatched. This CDR3 comprises 15 residues. Looked up from germline, CDR1 is GTSNPN and CDR2 is SVGIG (reference sequence). The CDR3 loop reads CAWSIRGRGSQPQHF. Here the CDR3 DNA reads TGTGCCTGGAGTATACGCGGCAGGGGGAGTCAGCCCCAGCATTTT.

This chain joins TRBV6-2 or TRBV6-3 and TRBJ1-1; D gene uncertain. CDR3 length: 14 residues. Per the germline V gene, CDR1 is MNHEY and CDR2 is SVGEGT. V was clipped by 7 bases and J by 4 bases, with 16 bases between them. The CDR3 nucleotides read TGTGCCAGCACCATACGAATGGGATCCACTGAAGCTTTCTTT. It translates to CASTIRMGSTEAFF.

This clonotype was seen many times. The V and J genes are TRBV6-2 or TRBV6-3 and TRBJ2-5, with D possibly TRBD1 on 6 matching bases. The CDR3 is 12 amino acids. Germline CDR1 MNHEY, CDR2 SVGEGT. Trimming cost V 6 bases and J 2 bases, with 7 bases left between them. The CDR3 is CASRTGQETQYF. CDR3 DNA: TGTGCCAGCAGGACAGGTCAAGAGACCCAGTACTTC.

The genes are TRBV12-3 or TRBV12-4 and TRBJ1-4; D gene ambiguous. V was trimmed by 3 bases and J by 4 bases, leaving 9 bases between them. The CDR3 runs to 14 residues. This CDR3 is CASSFGGNNEKLFF. The CDR3 coding sequence is TGTGCCAGCAGTTTCGGAGGGAATAATGAAAAACTGTTTTTT.

The chain employs TRBV13 and TRBJ2-5; 7 bases line up with TRBD1. The J call is in doubt because the DNA end fits TRBJ2-7 better. CDR1 PRHDT and CDR2 FYEKMQ come from the germline V gene (reference sequence). The CDR3 consists of 14 residues. The DNA of the CDR3 is TGTGCCAGCAGCGCCGACAGGGAAGTTAGCGAGCAGTACTTC. This encodes CASSADREVSEQYF.

The chain has TRBV30 and TRBJ2-3, with 10 nucleotides matching TRBD2. CDR1 and CDR2 from the germline V gene are GTSNPN and SVGIG (reference sequence). CDR3 length: 14 residues. Trimming took 3 bases from V and 6 from J; bases not matched to a gene: 6. CDR3 sequence: CAWRASGSSDTQYF. The CDR3 DNA is TGTGCCTGGAGGGCTAGCGGGAGCTCTGATACGCAGTATTTT.

The chain uses TRBV7-2 and TRBJ1-4, with D maybe TRBD1 (6 bases). With 6 bases removed from V and 4 bases from J, the gap between germline ends came to 15 bases. This CDR3 comprises 15 residues. Germline CDR1 reads SGHTA; CDR2 reads FQGNSA. The CDR3 loop reads CASRPMGRGNEKLFF. The CDR3 DNA follows: TGTGCCAGCAGGCCGATGGGCAGGGGTAATGAAAAACTGTTTTTT.

This clonotype came up a few times. The J gene is TRBJ2-4, the V gene TRBV27; D ambiguous. Germline V lookup: CDR1 MNHEY, CDR2 SMNVEV (reference sequence). The CDR3 consists of 14 residues. Deletions cut 1 base from V and 4 bases from J, with 8 bases between. CDR3 region: CASSLLGNKNIQYF. CDR3 DNA sequence: TGTGCCAGCAGTTTATTGGGCAATAAAAACATTCAGTACTTC.

This clonotype showed up many times. This sequence joins TRBV2 and TRBJ1-2, with D perhaps TRBD1 (5 bases). Germline assignment: CDR1 SNHLY and CDR2 FYNNEI. Trimming took off 5 bases at V and 7 bases at J, with 23 bases between the two ends. This CDR3 comprises 16 residues. The chain's CDR3 is CASSSLRDPGGSGYTF. CDR3 DNA: TGTGCCAGCAGTTCTCTCCGGGACCCTGGGGGTTCTGGCTACACCTTC.

The CDR3 DNA reads as TGTGCCAGCAGCGTTGCGGGGGGCGAAAAACTGTTTTTT. Its translation: CASSVAGGEKLFF. The V call is TRBV7-2, the J call TRBJ1-4; D perhaps matches TRBD1 (6 bases). Germline CDR1 reads SGHTA; CDR2 reads FQGNSA. The CDR3 spans 13 residues. V gave up 5 bases and J gave up 8 bases, with 12 bases separating them.

This clonotype was recorded a few times. The V gene is TRBV21-1, the J gene TRBJ2-1; the table gives TRBD2 as D, unverified against the DNA. TRBV21-1 is termed a pseudogene. There are 18 residues in the CDR3. CDR3 loop: CASSVGFLRLAGVNEQFF. The CDR3 region has the DNA TGTGCCAGCAGCGTAGGGTTTCTGAGACTAGCGGGGGTTAATGAGCAGTTCTTC.

This clonotype was found a few times. The rearrangement joins TRBV20-1 to TRBJ2-1; TRBD2 agrees at 8 bases. This CDR3 spans 16 amino acids. The germline CDR1 and CDR2 sequences are DFQATT and SNEGSKA (reference sequence). J gave up 6 bases and V 2 bases, and 12 bases lay outside the gene matches. The CDR3 reads CSARIPPGLDFNEQFF. DNA of the CDR3: TGCAGTGCTAGAATACCCCCGGGACTAGATTTCAATGAGCAGTTCTTC.

This clonotype was counted once. J is TRBJ1-6 and V is TRBV6-1; no definite D call. V lost 8 bases, J lost 4 bases, and 6 bases lay in between. CDR3 length equals 12 residues. Looked up from germline, CDR1 is MNHNS and CDR2 is SASEGT. CDR3 nucleotides: TGTGCCAGCCCGGTTTATAATTCACCCCTCCACTTT. This translates into CASPVYNSPLHF.

This clonotype was recorded a few times. The rearrangement joins TRBV3-1 to TRBJ1-2; D not resolved. The CDR3 length is 13 residues. Germline V gene sequence: CDR1 LGHDT, CDR2 YNNKEL (reference sequence). Trimming cost V 5 bases and J 5 bases, with 12 bases left between them. The CDR3: CASSDAGSYGYTF. The CDR3 DNA follows: TGTGCCAGCAGCGACGCCGGGAGTTATGGCTACACCTTC.

This chain links TRBV11-2 with TRBJ2-1; D unresolved. Per the germline V gene, CDR1 is SGHAT and CDR2 is FQNNGV. The V and J ends lost 5 bases and 12 bases respectively, with 20 bases between them. The CDR3 has 14 amino acids. The CDR3 is CASSPSALPSGQFF. The CDR3 DNA is TGTGCCAGCAGCCCCAGTGCACTGCCAAGTGGGCAGTTCTTC.

This clonotype was counted only a few times. The V and J genes are TRBV7-8 and TRBJ2-1, with D unclear. This CDR3 spans 14 amino acids. The germline V gene encodes CDR1 SGHVS and CDR2 FQNEAQ. V was clipped by 5 bases and J by 4 bases, with 12 bases between them. CDR3 sequence reads: CASSPPTRYNEQFF. CDR3 bases: TGTGCCAGCAGCCCCCCGACCAGGTACAATGAGCAGTTCTTC.

The rearrangement links TRBV13 to TRBJ2-1, with a tentative D call TRBD2 (6 bases). Trimming cost V 5 bases and J 0 bases, with 14 bases left between them. The CDR3 contains 16 residues. Germline V gene lookup returns CDR1 PRHDT and CDR2 FYEKMQ (reference sequence). CDR3 sequence: CASSKGRGSSYNEQFF. The CDR3, as DNA: TGTGCCAGCAGCAAAGGACGGGGGAGCTCCTACAATGAGCAGTTCTTC.

The chain combines TRBV12-3 or TRBV12-4 with TRBJ2-1, with D perhaps TRBD1 or TRBD2 (5 bases each). This CDR3 has 12 residues. V shed 3 bases and J shed 10 bases, with 10 bases lying between them. This CDR3 is CASSLGDHEQFF. The DNA for the CDR3 is TGTGCCAGCAGTTTGGGGGACCACGAGCAGTTCTTC.